This TCR beta chain was sequenced in a study of CXCR3-negative and CXCR3-positive naive CD8 T cells (dated by TCRdb to between 2018 and 2021). Regarding the complete study: Some 150 million TRB reads were obtained in total, roughly 1.5 +/- 0.3 million reads per library. TRBV-TRBJ cluster analysis included naive subsets from about five donors and memory cells from 3 donors. Data from fewer than 12 donors, pooled across two independent experiments, went into the diversity and physicochemical repertoire analyses.

Each CD8+ T cell subset was flow-sorted in triplicate, with approximately 300,000 cells per subset placed directly into RLT lysis buffer. To keep memory contaminants out, a stringent definition of naive CD8+ T cells was applied: CD45RO-CCR7+CD27+CD95-. Peripheral blood mononuclear cells were isolated from buffy coats using standard density gradient centrifugation. Naive CXCR3-negative and CXCR3-positive CD8+ T cells were flow-sorted using a FACSAria III. An RNeasy Mini Kit was used to extract total RNA from the sorted cells. About this clonotype: The target of this receptor is not known.

The CDR3 measures 14 amino acids from cysteine to phenylalanine. The record lacks a DNA sequence. Reading the germline V gene gives CDR1 SQVTM and CDR2 ANQGSEA. Broader findings and caveats from the paper: Because surface CD5, which is linked to self-reactivity in mice, was comparable between the naive subsets, TCR interaction strength was also inferred from TRB CDR3 physicochemical properties. Within the same donor, TRBV-TRBJ usage looked similar between naive CXCR3-negative and CXCR3-positive cells, but memory cells had distinct patterns. Compared with CXCR3-negative naive cells, CXCR3-positive naive cells had TRB CDR3s with higher hydrophobicity (lower Kidera factor 4), lower energy, and higher strength and volume indices. Comparably high repertoire diversity was found in both naive subsets, whereas much lower repertoire diversity was found in memory CD8+ T cells. Because CXCR3 expression was partially decreased after cryopreservation, freshly isolated PBMCs were used for most assays.

TCRdb names NextSeq 550 as the instrument used. The Human TCR Profiling Kit (MiLaboratory) was used to make UMI-labeled 5' RACE TRB cDNA libraries. cDNA synthesis used the entire amount of extracted RNA, and PCR amplification then used the entire amount of cDNA produced. Libraries were prepared in parallel with an identical number of PCR cycles. As for how the authors treated the data: With a requirement of at least two reads per UMI, MIGEC and MiXCR extracted about 50,000 +/- 10,000 unique UMI-labeled TRB cDNA molecules per library. On average, each library contained about 40,000 +/- 10,000 functional in-frame TRB CDR3 nucleotide clonotypes without stop codons. After each sample was downsampled to 5000 UMI-labeled TRB molecules, VDJtools was used to calculate diversity metrics such as normalized Shannon-Wiener and Chao1. VDJtools computed clonotype-size-weighted physicochemical properties of the central five CDR3 residues: interaction energy, strength, volume and Kidera factor 4. TCRdb reprocessed the reads and lists each CDR3 protein sequence as a single entry, with no DNA. The V and J calls and clone size come from TCRdb's table, not from the authors' own analysis. This sample's table lists roughly 40,000 distinct CDR3 sequences. The biggest ten clones account for 1.6% of the sample.

The sequenced material came from naive CXCR3- CD8+ T cells from blood. The cell subset or site label of this sample denotes: CD45RO-CCR7+CD27+CD95- naive CD8+ T cells lacking CXCR3 (TNR3-). The TCR sequence derives from a human donor in good health. Some clones in this sample may be carry-over from other donors' samples. The rearrangement joined TRBV29-1 to TRBJ2-7; the TCRdb D gene call, TRBD1, has no DNA to confirm it. The CDR3: CSVEDGQGGGEQYF.